Many counts were recorded for the clone carrying this T cell receptor beta chain. The antigen remains undetermined. TCR beta CDR3 region amplification was performed from RNA transcripts. A first-round RT-PCR of the TCR CDR3 used the HTBI primer set. TCRdb re-analysed the multiplex PCR reads in MiXCR, keeping a single row per CDR3 protein. The sample lists about 720,000 distinct CDR3 sequences, roughly a sixth occurring once. The data originate from a study of T cells in Graves' hyperthyroidism and ophthalmopathy. Study as a whole: Specimen type is peripheral blood, collected at initial diagnosis prior to any treatment. Study results and limitations: A 13 V-J model separated ophthalmopathy from stable hyperthyroidism.

Per germline, CDR1 MNHNS and CDR2 SASEGT. The CDR3 has 16 amino acids. V was clipped by 5 bases and J by 3 bases, with 19 bases between them. This clonotype was sampled from a woman between 45 and 60 years old with Graves' hyperthyroidism that later progressed to Graves' ophthalmopathy. Sequences were obtained from blood. V gene TRBV6-1 combines with J gene TRBJ1-2; no firm D call. The CDR3 loop reads CASSYSVDRVDYGYTF. CDR3 bases: TGTGCCAGCAGTTATAGCGTCGACCGCGTTGACTATGGCTACACCTTC.